The rows below give T cell receptor beta chains drawn from one sample of a study of T cells after posttransplantation cyclophosphamide. The protocol was immunoSEQ multiplex PCR, while the TCRdb copy is restricted to in-frame clones and leaves out a portion. Of 17,000 or so clones detected, 85% appear once; the ten largest clones hold under 30%. Here the sequenced sample was PBMCs, taken after allogeneic stem cell transplant with calcineurin inhibitor and methotrexate. The receptors originated from a female patient between 18 and 35 years old who received an allogeneic stem cell transplant from an unrelated donor, was CMV-positive, and had acute and chronic GVHD. The graft donor may have contributed some T cells. The CDR3 runs from the conserved cysteine through the conserved F or W. The D gene is left open where the match is weak. Clone size appears in some rows only: once, few, many, or a class for an expanded clone.

V	J	size	D	CDR3	DNA
TRBV7-2	TRBJ2-7	once	.	CASSFARGSSYEQYF	TGTGCCAGCAGCTTCGCTCGGGGGTCGTCCTACGAGCAGTACTTC
TRBV19	TRBJ2-7	.	TRBD1	CASSFLQGNEQYF	TGTGCCAGTAGTTTCCTACAGGGGAACGAGCAGTACTTC
TRBV7-9	TRBJ2-7	.	TRBD1	CASSFGQGYEQYF	TGTGCCAGCAGCTTCGGACAGGGCTACGAGCAGTACTTC
TRBV15	TRBJ2-7	few	.	CATSPRARGYEQYF	TGTGCCACCAGCCCCCGGGCCAGGGGCTACGAGCAGTACTTC
TRBV27	TRBJ2-1	.	TRBD2	CASSLRGTSGSLGEQFF	TGTGCCAGCAGTCTCCGGGGGACTAGCGGGAGCCTGGGAGAGCAGTTCTTC
TRBV10-3	TRBJ2-3	.	TRBD2	CAIAVAGEGTDTQYF	TGTGCCATCGCGGTAGCGGGAGAGGGGACAGATACGCAGTATTTT
TRBV30	TRBJ2-5	.	TRBD2	CAWENLLAGGPGETQYF	TGTGCCTGGGAAAACCTACTAGCGGGAGGGCCCGGAGAGACCCAGTACTTC
TRBV5-1	TRBJ2-7	.	TRBD1	CASSPGTGHYEQYF	TGCGCCAGCAGCCCCGGGACAGGCCACTACGAGCAGTACTTC
TRBV7-8	TRBJ2-7	.	.	CASSPLAYTYEQYF	TGTGCCAGCAGCCCCCTCGCTTACACCTACGAGCAGTACTTC
TRBV18	TRBJ2-7	.	.	CASSPPGLLYEQYF	TGTGCCAGCTCACCCCCAGGACTCCTTTACGAGCAGTACTTC
TRBV29-1	TRBJ2-7	.	TRBD1	CSVAGQGVYEQYF	TGCAGCGTTGCGGGGCAGGGGGTCTACGAGCAGTACTTC
TRBV19	TRBJ1-5	.	.	CASSTGRGQPQHF	TGTGCCAGTAGTACAGGGAGGGGTCAGCCCCAGCATTTT
TRBV11-2	TRBJ2-2	.	TRBD1	CASSRDRGKSGELFF	TGTGCCAGCAGCCGGGACAGGGGGAAATCCGGGGAGCTGTTTTTT
TRBV19	TRBJ2-7	few	TRBD1	CASTGQDYEQYF	TGTGCCAGTACGGGACAGGATTACGAGCAGTACTTC
TRBV28	TRBJ2-1	.	TRBD1	CASRGPGTGRNNEQFF	TGTGCCAGCCGGGGTCCCGGGACAGGGAGGAACAATGAGCAGTTCTTC
TRBV5-1	TRBJ1-6	once	.	CASSLVVTGWRRQDSPLHF	TGCGCCAGCAGCTTGGTTGTGACAGGTTGGCGGCGTCAGGATTCACCCCTCCACTTT
TRBV19	TRBJ2-3	.	TRBD2	CASRPTVLGGPNTQYF	TGTGCCAGTAGGCCAACGGTTTTGGGAGGGCCGAATACGCAGTATTTT
TRBV29-1	TRBJ2-7	.	TRBD2	CSVRGETSGDPYEQYF	TGCAGCGTTCGGGGGGAGACTAGCGGGGACCCCTACGAGCAGTACTTC
TRBV6-1	TRBJ1-1	.	.	CASSEIGGRTEAFF	TGTGCCAGCAGTGAAATCGGGGGGAGGACTGAAGCTTTCTTT
TRBV4-1	TRBJ1-1	.	.	CASSQARGGNTEAFF	TGCGCCAGCAGCCAAGCTCGGGGGGGGAACACTGAAGCTTTCTTT
TRBV5-6	TRBJ2-7	once	TRBD1	CASSGRDRYEQYF	TGTGCCAGCAGCGGACGGGACAGGTACGAGCAGTACTTC
TRBV5-1	TRBJ2-5	.	TRBD2	CASSLGGRETQYF	TGCGCCAGCAGCTTGGGCGGGAGAGAGACCCAGTACTTC
TRBV19	TRBJ2-3	.	.	CASSIPQGTDTQYF	TGTGCCAGTAGTATCCCGCAGGGAACAGATACGCAGTATTTT
TRBV18	TRBJ1-2	.	.	CASSPRNEGGRGYGYTF	TGTGCCAGCTCACCAAGGAATGAGGGGGGGCGCGGCTATGGCTACACCTTC
TRBV5-1	TRBJ2-2	.	.	CASSLIGSYTGELFF	TGCGCCAGCAGCTTAATCGGGAGCTACACCGGGGAGCTGTTTTTT
TRBV11-2	TRBJ2-5	.	TRBD1	CASSLEDRGYETQYF	TGTGCCAGCAGCTTAGAGGACAGGGGATACGAGACCCAGTACTTC
TRBV28	TRBJ1-6	once	.	CASSLWQGIRNSPLHF	TGTGCCAGCAGTTTATGGCAGGGGATCCGTAATTCACCCCTCCACTTT
TRBV5-4	TRBJ2-5	.	TRBD2	CASSLGAGDQETQYF	TGTGCCAGCAGCTTGGGAGCGGGAGACCAAGAGACCCAGTACTTC
TRBV27	TRBJ2-3	once	.	CASRRGSGAFTDTQYF	TGTGCCAGCAGGAGGGGTTCAGGGGCTTTCACAGATACGCAGTATTTT
TRBV13	TRBJ2-2	.	.	CASSSQGTGELFF	TGTGCCAGCAGCTCGCAGGGTACCGGGGAGCTGTTTTTT
TRBV5-1	TRBJ2-5	.	.	CASSLDGFQETQYF	TGCGCCAGCAGCCTGGACGGGTTCCAAGAGACCCAGTACTTC
TRBV4-1	TRBJ1-4	.	TRBD1	CASSQDWEQGNEKLFF	TGCGCCAGCAGCCAAGATTGGGAACAGGGGAATGAAAAACTGTTTTTT
TRBV4-2	TRBJ2-2	.	.	CASSQKKATFANTGELFF	TGTGCCAGCAGCCAAAAAAAAGCGACTTTCGCGAACACCGGGGAGCTGTTTTTT